The clone carrying this TCR beta chain turned up a few times. The sample is drawn from a study of blood T cell repertoires in COVID-19. The CDR3 length is 13 residues. Germline V gene data show CDR1 as SNHLY and CDR2 as FYNNEI. V lost 4 bases to trimming and J lost 3 bases; unmatched junction nucleotides: 1. Sequencing was performed with immunoSEQ multiplex PCR; in TCRdb, only in-frame clones are kept and a portion is missing. The sample lists about 360,000 clones, roughly 86% occurring once. Sequencing was done on a sample of peripheral blood. The clonotype comes from a human donor in a cohort sampled during active COVID-19. The chain joins TRBV2 to TRBJ1-1; 8 nucleotides align to TRBD1. The CDR3 DNA is TGTGCCAGCAGTGTGGACAGGGACACTGAAGCTTTCTTT. Translating it yields CASSVDRDTEAFF.